This T cell receptor beta chain is from a study of T cell repertoires in cytomegalovirus infection. Study at large: Epitope selection comprised recently identified HLA-C-restricted CMV epitopes and well-studied HLA-B-restricted CMV epitopes. Shared public TCR beta signatures pointed to both CMV infection and a matching HLA type.

Germline V lookup: CDR1 MNHEY, CDR2 SVGEGT. This CDR3 is 22 amino acids long. Trimming took 2 bases from V and 0 from J, leaving 29 bases between them. Study-level results: HLA-C-restricted CMV-specific TCR beta clonotypes prevailed in the ex vivo response. Identification of carriers of CMV plus the relevant HLA was performed using cumulative public TCR beta family frequency.

This clonotype was seen a few times. Its antigen remains unknown. A single record per CDR3 protein comes from TCRdb applying MiXCR to the reads. The sample has roughly 160,000 distinct CDR3 sequences; about a fifth are singletons. The rearrangement links TRBV6-2 or TRBV6-3 to TRBJ1-3, with D uncertain. Source: CD8+ T cells from cultured PBMCs, taken from culture after CMV antigen stimulation. The clonotype originates from a human donor in good health (CMV status not recorded). Some clones in this sample may be carry-over from other donors' samples. The CDR3: CASSYPERASPLLESSGNTIYF. DNA of the CDR3: TGTGCCAGCAGTTACCCGGAACGCGCCAGCCCACTTCTTGAGTCCTCTGGAAACACCATATATTTT.